This note documents a single T cell receptor beta chain sequence. This entry comes from a study of blood T cell repertoires in COVID-19. The wider study: The United States, Italy and Spain supplied acute and convalescent COVID-19 samples. Sources were T cells, B-cell-depleted T cells, or PBMCs; the material itself was cDNA or gDNA.

Followed over time, Seattle patients had been enrolled while infection was active. Under the authors' procedure: Nucleated cell counts were estimated from reference gene primer amplification. The assay was immunoSEQ multiplex PCR, and TCRdb's table has in-frame clones only and misses some. The DNA was the basis for D and trimming; V, J and clone size are from that table. The sample consists of hundreds of thousands of clones, just under 90% of them appearing once. The V end was cut by 1 base, the J end by 0 bases, with 19 bases between. In germline, CDR1 is MGHRA, CDR2 YSYEKL. The CDR3 loop spans 20 amino acids.

The chain links TRBV4-1 to TRBJ2-6, with D perhaps TRBD1 (6 bases). The sample comprised peripheral blood. This TCR was recovered from a woman aged 25 to 39 with COVID-19, enrolled during active disease. The CDR3 here is CASSQAIPDRGYSGANVLTF. CDR3 in DNA: TGCGCCAGCAGCCAAGCCATACCGGACAGAGGATACTCTGGGGCCAACGTCCTGACTTTC.